The 29 T cell receptor beta chains in this list originate from one sample, sequenced in a study of shared clonotypes between healthy human individuals. Assay: immunoSEQ multiplex PCR; the TCRdb copy retains only in-frame clones and omits some. The sample records about 590,000 clones, nearly 97% being singletons. The naive CD8 subset, CD45RO-negative cells positively selected for CCR7, excluded terminally differentiated effector memory CD45RA+ cells. The sample consisted of naive CD8+ T cells sorted from blood. Receptors were obtained from a young woman in good health.

The chain couples TRBV4-1 to TRBJ2-4; TRBD1 matches at 7 bases. CDR3 length equals 16 residues. The trim removed 2 bases at V and 2 bases at J, leaving 6 bases unmatched. CDR1 and CDR2 from the germline V gene are MGHRA and YSYEKL. The chain's CDR3 is CASSQPKQGSKNIQYF. The CDR3 nucleotides read TGCGCCAGCAGCCAACCTAAACAGGGGTCCAAAAACATTCAGTACTTC.

This chain joins TRBV5-4 and TRBJ2-7; 8 bases map to TRBD2. The CDR3 has 15 amino acids. V shed 2 bases and J 5 bases; nucleotides not matched to a gene: 9. Germline V CDR1 and CDR2: SGHNT, YYREEE (reference sequence). CDR3 sequence: CASSFLAGTGNEQYF. The CDR3 region has the DNA TGTGCCAGCAGCTTCTTAGCGGGAACCGGGAACGAGCAGTACTTC.

This chain connects TRBV6-1 to TRBJ2-7; TRBD2 is a possible D gene (6 bases). V lost 3 bases and J 1 base, leaving 16 bases between the germline ends. CDR1 is MNHNS and CDR2 is SASEGT in the germline V gene. The length of the CDR3 is 16 residues. CDR3: CASSESPSGGSYEQYF. The CDR3 DNA is TGTGCCAGCAGTGAGTCCCCCTCCGGGGGATCCTACGAGCAGTACTTC.

This sequence joins TRBV7-6 and TRBJ2-7; TRBD2 might be the D (6 bases). Deletions cut 4 bases from V and 3 bases from J, with 10 bases between. The CDR3 has 13 amino acids. Germline CDR1 and CDR2: SGHVS and FNYEAQ. The CDR3 coding sequence is TGTGCCAGCAGCTCGGGACTTATCTACGAGCAGTACTTC. Its translation: CASSSGLIYEQYF.

The rearrangement joins TRBV7-9 to TRBJ2-3; the match to TRBD2 covers 9 bases. The CDR3 runs to 18 residues. Germline CDR1 and CDR2: SEHNR and FQNEAQ (reference sequence). The trim removed 0 bases at V and 5 bases at J, leaving 12 bases unmatched. The CDR3 loop is CASSLALTGGRALDTQYF. The CDR3, as DNA: TGTGCCAGCAGCTTAGCGCTAACGGGCGGGAGGGCCCTAGATACGCAGTATTTT.

The chain uses TRBV6-5 and TRBJ1-2, with a possible D match to TRBD1 (5 bases). This CDR3 is 15 amino acids long. The ends were cut back, 2 bases at V and 1 base at J, with 11 bases in the middle. CDR1 is MNHEY, CDR2 SVGAGI, per germline. CDR3 amino acids: CASSYQGPVNYGYTF. In DNA form, the CDR3 reads TGTGCCAGCAGTTACCAGGGCCCCGTTAACTATGGCTACACCTTC.

The chain joins TRBV27 to TRBJ2-7, with D perhaps matching TRBD1 (6 bases). The CDR3 spans 15 residues. Trimming removed 7 bases at V and 4 bases at J, with 20 bases between. Germline values: CDR1 MNHEY, CDR2 SMNVEV (reference sequence). The DNA for the CDR3 is TGTGCCAGCACCACCTCCCGGGACACCTTGTACGAGCAGTACTTC. Encoded protein: CASTTSRDTLYEQYF.

The chain uses TRBV7-8 and TRBJ1-2; a weak D match, TRBD1 (5 bases). CDR1 and CDR2 (germline): SGHVS, FQNEAQ. Trimming cost V 3 bases and J 4 bases, with 21 bases left between them. The CDR3 runs to 17 residues. The CDR3 nucleotides read TGTGCCAGCAGCTTCTTTTTCTCCGGGACTGAATTCTATGGCTACACCTTC. Translation: CASSFFFSGTEFYGYTF.

The J gene is TRBJ2-5, the V gene TRBV7-9; 9 bases agree with TRBD2. The trim removed 5 bases at V and 8 bases at J, leaving 6 bases unmatched. This CDR3 has 13 amino acids. CDR1 and CDR2 from the germline V gene are SEHNR and FQNEAQ (reference sequence). Here the CDR3 reads CASSMGGRETQYF. For the CDR3, the DNA is TGTGCCAGCAGCATGGGCGGGAGGGAAACCCAGTACTTC.

The gene calls are TRBV15 and TRBJ2-1, with 9 bases matching TRBD2. The trim removed 1 base at V and 9 bases at J, leaving 7 bases unmatched. Germline V CDR1 and CDR2: LNHNV, YYDKDF (reference sequence). This CDR3 has 15 residues. The CDR3 sequence is CATSRGRLAGIEQFF. The CDR3 DNA reads TGTGCCACCAGCAGAGGACGGCTAGCGGGAATTGAGCAGTTCTTC. The whole variable domain, filled in from reference TRBV15 and TRBJ2-1, reads DAMVIQNPRYQVTQFGKPVTLSCSQTLNHNVMYWYQQKSSQAPKLLFHYYDKDFNNEADTPDNFQSRRPNTSFCFLDIRSPGLGDTAMYLCATSRGRLAGIEQFFGPGTRLTVL.

The chain joins TRBV2 to TRBJ2-7; possibly TRBD1 for D (6 bases). Trimming took off 6 bases at V and 5 bases at J, with 11 bases between the two ends. This CDR3 is built from 12 residues. Germline CDR1 reads SNHLY; CDR2 reads FYNNEI. The CDR3 loop reads CASRDTGNEQYF. In nucleotides, the CDR3 is TGTGCCAGCAGGGACACAGGGAACGAGCAGTACTTC.

V and J are TRBV11-2 and TRBJ2-7; TRBD2 might be the D (5 bases). From germline, CDR1 is SGHAT and CDR2 FQNNGV. Trimming shortened V by 5 bases and J by 3 bases, and 11 bases separated the two germline ends. The CDR3 length is 13 residues. The CDR3 is CASSPGLLYEQYF. For the CDR3, the DNA is TGTGCCAGCAGCCCGGGGTTACTCTACGAGCAGTACTTC.

The chain recombines TRBV9 with TRBJ2-3; 7 nucleotides agree with TRBD2. Per germline, CDR1 SGDLS and CDR2 YYNGEE. The CDR3 loop spans 16 amino acids. J gave up 0 bases and V 0 bases, and 4 bases lay outside the gene matches. This CDR3 reads CASSVGFSGSTDTQYF. The CDR3 DNA sequence: TGTGCCAGCAGCGTAGGTTTTAGCGGGAGCACAGATACGCAGTATTTT.

J is TRBJ2-7 and V is TRBV2; TRBD2 aligns across 8 bases. Unmatched junction bases numbered 9, after V lost 2 bases and J lost 3 bases. CDR3 size: 16 residues. CDR1 and CDR2 (germline): SNHLY, FYNNEI. CDR3: CASSEWLAAGDYEQYF. The CDR3 region has the DNA TGTGCCAGCAGTGAATGGCTAGCAGCGGGAGACTACGAGCAGTACTTC.

This clone was found once. The chain combines TRBV6-5 with TRBJ2-1, with 12 positions matching TRBD2. V lost 2 bases, J lost 10 bases, and 9 bases stayed unmatched. The CDR3 is 16 amino acids. Germline V gives CDR1 MNHEY, CDR2 SVGAGI. As DNA, the CDR3 is TGTGCCAGCAGTTACGATGCTAGCGGGAGGGTGCAGGAGCAGTTCTTC. Its protein is CASSYDASGRVQEQFF.

This clone was picked up one time. V and J are TRBV4-1 and TRBJ2-7; 8 bases agree with TRBD2. CDR3 length: 15 residues. CDR1 is MGHRA and CDR2 is YSYEKL in the germline V gene. Losses at the gene ends were 0 bases for V and 7 bases for J; bases not matched to a gene: 8. In DNA, the CDR3 is TGCGCCAGCAGCCAAGAGGAAGCGGGAGTTGTTGAGCAGTACTTC. It codes for CASSQEEAGVVEQYF.

The V and J genes are TRBV2 and TRBJ1-1, with D unclear. Trimming took off 8 bases at V and 1 base at J, with 8 bases between the two ends. CDR3 length: 12 amino acids. The germline CDR1 and CDR2 sequences are SNHLY and FYNNEI. CDR3 DNA: TGTGCCAGCGGGCGGCAGAACACTGAAGCTTTCTTT. This encodes CASGRQNTEAFF.

The chain carries TRBV28 and TRBJ2-1; perhaps TRBD1 as D (6 bases). Trimming took 1 base from V and 0 from J, leaving 13 bases between them. CDR1 is MDHEN, CDR2 SYDVKM, per germline. The CDR3 totals 17 residues. The CDR3 protein is CASSLSSQGTSYNEQFF. CDR3 bases: TGTGCCAGCAGTTTATCGTCGCAGGGGACCTCCTACAATGAGCAGTTCTTC.

The V gene is TRBV28, the J gene TRBJ2-5, with TRBD2 matching 7 bases. Germline trimming cut 6 bases from V and 1 base from J; bases unmatched to any gene: 8. Germline-derived CDR1 and CDR2 are MDHEN and SYDVKM. The CDR3 runs to 15 residues. The CDR3 reads CASSPSGYTQETQYF. The CDR3 region has the DNA TGTGCCAGCAGCCCTAGCGGATATACCCAAGAGACCCAGTACTTC. Together with reference TRBV28 and TRBJ2-5, the CDR3 gives the full variable domain: DVKVTQSSRYLVKRTGEKVFLECVQDMDHENMFWYRQDPGLGLRLIYFSYDVKMKEKGDIPEGYSVSREKKERFSLILESASTNQTSMYLCASSPSGYTQETQYFGPGTRLLVL.

The V call is TRBV4-1, the J call TRBJ1-4; D is unclear. Germline V gene sequence: CDR1 MGHRA, CDR2 YSYEKL. Trimming removed 4 bases at V and 7 bases at J, with 16 bases between. This CDR3 contains 15 residues. This chain's CDR3 is CASSPGWTLTEKLFF. The DNA of the CDR3 is TGCGCCAGCAGCCCTGGTTGGACCCTGACTGAAAAACTGTTTTTT.

This chain connects TRBV7-2 to TRBJ2-7, with 7 bases fitting TRBD2. The germline CDR1 and CDR2 sequences are SGHTA and FQGNSA. There are 14 residues in the CDR3. V gave up 3 bases and J gave up 2 bases; unmatched junction bases: 4. CDR3 protein: CASSFGGSTYEQYF. In DNA form, the CDR3 reads TGTGCCAGCAGCTTCGGCGGGAGTACCTACGAGCAGTACTTC.

This chain links TRBV29-1 with TRBJ2-7; D is possibly TRBD2 (5 bases). Germline CDR1 and CDR2: SQVTM and ANQGSEA. Trimming took off 6 bases at V and 6 bases at J, with 12 bases between the two ends. The CDR3 has 11 amino acids. The CDR3 loop is CSVVRGGEQYF. The CDR3 nucleotides read TGCAGCGTCGTCCGGGGTGGCGAGCAGTACTTC.

On this clone: Other nucleotide sequences in the sample specify the same CDR3. The chain links TRBV27 to TRBJ1-2; D uncertain. V lost 0 bases to trimming and J lost 2 bases, with 7 bases between them. The germline V gene has CDR1 MNHEY and CDR2 SMNVEV (reference sequence). This CDR3 contains 14 residues. CDR3 amino acids: CASSLSAGNYGYTF. In DNA form, the CDR3 reads TGTGCCAGCAGTTTATCGGCGGGGAACTATGGCTACACCTTC.

This rearrangement joins TRBV5-4 to TRBJ2-5; 10 bases match TRBD2. The end of the DNA aligns better with TRBJ2-7, so the J call may be wrong. CDR1 and CDR2 from the germline V gene are SGHNT and YYREEE (reference sequence). The CDR3 spans 14 residues. This chain's CDR3 is CASSYTGLANEQYF. The CDR3 bases are TGTGCCAGCAGCTATACGGGACTAGCGAACGAGCAGTACTTC.

The V and J genes are TRBV5-1 and TRBJ2-1, with 9 bases identical to TRBD2. Germline V gene sequence: CDR1 SGHRS, CDR2 YFSETQ. V dropped 4 bases and J dropped 9; count of bases not matched to a gene: 17. This CDR3 is built from 17 residues. For the CDR3, the DNA is TGCGCCAGCAGCGAAGGGACTAGCCTATGGAGGGAACTTGAGCAGTTCTTC. It specifies CASSEGTSLWRELEQFF.

This chain links TRBV7-6 with TRBJ1-2; D not certain. V lost 1 base and J lost 8, with 17 bases in between. CDR3 length: 15 amino acids. Germline CDR1 reads SGHVS; CDR2 reads FNYEAQ. The CDR3 region is CASSLGGQPLSGYTF. As DNA, the CDR3 is TGTGCCAGCAGCTTAGGAGGGCAGCCTTTATCCGGCTACACCTTC.

CDR3 loop: CASSHRQGLSSYEQYF. The CDR3 nucleotides read TGCGCCAGCAGCCACCGACAGGGCCTAAGCTCCTACGAGCAGTACTTC. The chain carries TRBV5-1 and TRBJ2-7; 7 nucleotides agree with TRBD1. Germline V gives CDR1 SGHRS, CDR2 YFSETQ. The CDR3 totals 16 residues. V lost 4 bases and J lost 0; bases outside the gene matches: 10.

The table lists this clone with a count of one. The chain joins TRBV27 to TRBJ2-7; a weak D match, TRBD2 (5 bases). Germline lookup yields CDR1 MNHEY and CDR2 SMNVEV (reference sequence). The V gene lost 6 bases and the J gene lost 3 bases, with 15 bases spanning the gap. This CDR3 comprises 14 residues. The CDR3 loop is CASSKLGAVYEQYF. The CDR3 DNA is TGTGCCAGCAGCAAACTAGGAGCCGTCTACGAGCAGTACTTC.

The chain joins TRBV11-2 to TRBJ2-4; a weak D match, TRBD2 (6 bases). CDR3 length equals 15 residues. The germline gives CDR1 SGHAT, CDR2 FQNNGV. Trimming took 1 base from V and 4 from J, leaving 11 bases between them. The CDR3 DNA is TGTGCCAGCAGCTTAGGGGCAGGAGGGAAAAACATTCAGTACTTC. Residues: CASSLGAGGKNIQYF.